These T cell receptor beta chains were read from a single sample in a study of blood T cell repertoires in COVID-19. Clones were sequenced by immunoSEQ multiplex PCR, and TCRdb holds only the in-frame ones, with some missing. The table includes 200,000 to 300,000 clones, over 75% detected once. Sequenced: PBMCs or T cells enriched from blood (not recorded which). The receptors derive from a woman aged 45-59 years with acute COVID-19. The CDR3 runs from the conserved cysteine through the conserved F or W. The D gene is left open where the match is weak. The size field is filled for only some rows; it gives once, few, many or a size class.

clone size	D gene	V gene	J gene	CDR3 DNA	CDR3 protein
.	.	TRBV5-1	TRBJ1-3	TGCGCCAGCAGCTTGGCCAGTTCTGGAAACACCATATATTTT	CASSLASSGNTIYF
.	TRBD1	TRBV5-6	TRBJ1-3	TGTGCCAGCAGTCTGGACAGGGGGCTTGGAAACACCATATATTTT	CASSLDRGLGNTIYF
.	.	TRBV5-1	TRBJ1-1	TGCGCCAGCAGCCCCGACAGGTTGGACACTGAAGCTTTCTTT	CASSPDRLDTEAFF
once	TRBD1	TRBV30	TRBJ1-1	TGTGCCTGGACCCCAGACCCGACAGGGTGGGGAACTGAAGCTTTCTTT	CAWTPDPTGWGTEAFF
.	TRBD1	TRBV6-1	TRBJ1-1	TGTGCCAGCAGTGAAGCGGACAGGAGAACTGAAGCTTTCTTT	CASSEADRRTEAFF
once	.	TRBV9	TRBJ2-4	TGTGCCAGCAGTTTATCGGGACTAGCCAAAAACATTCAGTACTTC	CASSLSGLAKNIQYF
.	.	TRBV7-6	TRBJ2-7	TGTGCCAGCGCCCTTATGGCCGGCTCGGGCGAGCAGTACTTC	CASALMAGSGEQYF
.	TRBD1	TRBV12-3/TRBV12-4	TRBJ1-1	TGTGCCAGCAGTGGACAGGGCCACACTGAAGCTTTCTTT	CASSGQGHTEAFF
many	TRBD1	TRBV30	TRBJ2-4	TGTGCCTGGAGTGTACCTCCGACAGGGCGAATTCAGTACTTC	CAWSVPPTGRIQYF
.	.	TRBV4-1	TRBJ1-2	TGCGCCAGCAGCCAAGAACGGGGAAACTATGGCTACACCTTC	CASSQERGNYGYTF
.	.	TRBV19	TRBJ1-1	TGTGCCAGTAGTATTATGAGGGCAGGTGGGAGGAAAACTGAAGCTTTCTTT	CASSIMRAGGRKTEAFF
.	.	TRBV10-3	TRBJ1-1	TGTGCCATCAGTGAGTCGATCTCAGGGCTTGAAGCTTTCTTT	CAISESISGLEAFF
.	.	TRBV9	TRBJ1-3	TGTGCCAGCAGCGTAGACCTCGGGGGGGACTCTGGAAACACCATATATTTT	CASSVDLGGDSGNTIYF
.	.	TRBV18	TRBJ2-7	TGTGCCAGCTCACCACCTGACGGGTCCCCCTACGAGCAGTACTTC	CASSPPDGSPYEQYF
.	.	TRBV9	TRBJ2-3	TGTGCCAGCAGCGTAGGTGAGCTACCGGAGTATTTT	CASSVGELPEYF
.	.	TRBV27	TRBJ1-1	TGTGCCAGCAGTGCGCCATGGAACACTGAAGCTTTCTTT	CASSAPWNTEAFF